The present T cell receptor (beta chain) was sequenced within a study of blood T cell repertoires in COVID-19. Study context: The United States, Italy and Spain supplied acute and convalescent COVID-19 samples. In each case, the material was cDNA or gDNA derived from T cells, B-cell-depleted T cells, or PBMCs.

This clone was counted a few times. The authors' processing: Estimated nucleated cell counts came from reference gene primer amplification. Only in-frame clones appear in the TCRdb table, and some are missing; sequencing was by immunoSEQ multiplex PCR. V and J calls and clone size are copied from that table; D and trimming were computed from the DNA. The sample lists approximately 80,000 clones, approximately 79% occurring once. Germline CDR1 is LNHDA and CDR2 is SQIVND (reference sequence). V lost 5 bases, J lost 0 bases, and 11 bases lay in between. The CDR3 consists of 15 residues. The sequencing sample was made of peripheral blood. This sequence joins TRBV19 and TRBJ1-5; maybe TRBD1 (5 bases). The clonotype was recovered from an older man with active or convalescent COVID-19. The CDR3 loop is CASSPVGHSNQPQHF. DNA of the CDR3: TGTGCCAGTAGTCCCGTGGGGCATAGCAATCAGCCCCAGCATTTT.